The clone carrying this T cell receptor beta chain was found once. What it binds is unknown. This entry is derived from a study of a mutant IDH1 vaccine in newly diagnosed glioma. Whole-study context: Among treated patients, approximately 60% were male and 37.5% female, and mean age was roughly 40 years.

CDR1 and CDR2 (germline): SGHNT, YYREEE (reference sequence). The CDR3 spans 17 residues. V shed 4 bases, J shed 1 base, and the junction held 6 bases outside the gene matches. Assay: immunoSEQ multiplex PCR; the TCRdb copy retains only in-frame clones and omits some. Of some 30,000 clones listed, about 90% are singletons. Time point: week 11, during vaccination. Alongside topical imiquimod, each dose of vaccine comprised 300 ug of mutant IDH1 20-mer peptide. The donors' diagnosis was new WHO grade 3 or 4 astrocytoma that was IDH1-mutant and ATRX-lost. Here the sequenced sample was PBMCs, taken from a glioma patient whose treatment included an IDH1 peptide vaccine. The chain recombines TRBV5-4 with TRBJ2-4; 12 positions agree with TRBD1. The receptor's source is a man aged 18 to 30 with glioma. CDR3 nucleotides: TGTGCCAGCAGCCCGGGACAGGGGGCGCCGGCCAAAAACATTCAGTACTTC. Residues: CASSPGQGAPAKNIQYF.